A selection of T cell receptor beta chains follows, all from one sample in a study of shared clonotypes between healthy human individuals. Repertoires were generated with immunoSEQ multiplex PCR, while TCRdb's copy carries only in-frame clones and drops some. The table has 600,000 or so clones, 95% seen once. Sample: naive CD8+ T cells sorted from blood. These receptors were obtained from a woman aged 25 to 45 in good health. Each CDR3 is given with its conserved first and last residue. A D gene is named only where the DNA matches it firmly. Clone size is not always given. Where it is, it says once, few, many or a class for expanded clones.

D | length | J | size | V | DNA | CDR3
NA | 16 | TRBJ2-7 | NA | TRBV27 | TGTGCCAGCAGTTTATCGATGCGACTAAGCTCCTACGAGCAGTACTTC | CASSLSMRLSSYEQYF
NA | 13 | TRBJ1-5 | NA | TRBV30 | TGTGCCTGGAGCCCAGCCAAATCTTATCCCCAGCATTTT | CAWSPAKSYPQHF
NA | 22 | TRBJ1-3 | NA | TRBV28 | TGTGCCAGTAGCCCGAACCGGGGACTAGGCGGATTAGACCATCTCTCTGGAAACACCATATATTTT | CASSPNRGLGGLDHLSGNTIYF
NA | 13 | TRBJ2-7 | NA | TRBV19 | TGTGCCAGTAGTGGAGGACCATCCTACGAGCAGTACTTC | CASSGGPSYEQYF
NA | 12 | TRBJ2-3 | NA | TRBV9 | TGTGCCTCCAGGGGCTACACAGATACGCAGTATTTT | CASRGYTDTQYF
TRBD2 | 14 | TRBJ2-7 | NA | TRBV27 | TGTGCCAGCAGCTCGGGACTAGCTAAATACGAGCAGTACTTC | CASSSGLAKYEQYF
TRBD1 | 18 | TRBJ1-4 | NA | TRBV11-2 | TGTGCCAGCAGCTCACCCCTTGGGGGACAGGGAAGAGGAGAAAAACTGTTTTTT | CASSSPLGGQGRGEKLFF
TRBD1 | 14 | TRBJ2-3 | NA | TRBV29-1 | TGCAGCGTTAAGGGGGCTCGGGTTCCAGATACGCAGTATTTT | CSVKGARVPDTQYF
NA | 17 | TRBJ2-7 | NA | TRBV10-2 | TGCGCCAGCAGTGAGGTTAGGGTGGGGTCAGGAGGGGGCGAGCAGTACTTC | CASSEVRVGSGGGEQYF
NA | 13 | TRBJ2-1 | NA | TRBV5-6 | TGTGCCAGCAGCTTGGGGGATCAGTTGCCCCAGTTCTTC | CASSLGDQLPQFF
NA | 16 | TRBJ2-1 | NA | TRBV5-8 | TGTGCCAGCAGCTATGAGGGGAATTTACGCTACAATGAGCAGTTCTTC | CASSYEGNLRYNEQFF
TRBD2 | 17 | TRBJ2-2 | NA | TRBV5-8 | TGTGCCAGCAGCTTGGCTGGTTCCCTAGCGGGAACCGGGGAGCTGTTTTTT | CASSLAGSLAGTGELFF
NA | 14 | TRBJ2-7 | NA | TRBV4-1 | TGCGCCAGCAGCCAAGATACGGGAGTACGGGAGCAGTACTTC | CASSQDTGVREQYF
TRBD2 | 16 | TRBJ2-4 | NA | TRBV5-4 | TGTGCCAGCAGCCCCGGGACTAGCGGGATAAAAAACATTCAGTACTTC | CASSPGTSGIKNIQYF
NA | 13 | TRBJ1-1 | NA | TRBV7-7 | TGTGCCAGCAGCCTGGGGGGGGGCACTGAAGCTTTCTTT | CASSLGGGTEAFF
NA | 14 | TRBJ2-7 | NA | TRBV4-1 | TGCGCCAGCAGCCAAGATTACCTTCAATACGAGCAGTACTTC | CASSQDYLQYEQYF
TRBD1 | 13 | TRBJ2-7 | NA | TRBV19 | TGTGCCAGTGGGACAGGGAATCCCTACGAGCAGTACTTC | CASGTGNPYEQYF
NA | 14 | TRBJ2-3 | NA | TRBV5-6 | TGTGCCAGCAGCTTGCCTGGGGACCCAGATACGCAGTATTTT | CASSLPGDPDTQYF
TRBD1 | 14 | TRBJ1-4 | NA | TRBV13 | TGTGCCAGCAGCTTCCAGGGGGCGCAAGAAAAACTGTTTTTT | CASSFQGAQEKLFF
TRBD2 | 16 | TRBJ2-1 | once | TRBV9 | TGTGCCAGCAGCGTACACGGCGGGAGTCCCTACAATGAGCAGTTCTTC | CASSVHGGSPYNEQFF
NA | 13 | TRBJ2-1 | NA | TRBV15 | TGTGCCACCAGCAGACCTTCCTACAATGAGCAGTTCTTC | CATSRPSYNEQFF
NA | 13 | TRBJ2-1 | once | TRBV19 | TGTGCCAGTAGTATAGAGGGCTACAATGAGCAGTTCTTC | CASSIEGYNEQFF
TRBD2 | 13 | TRBJ2-5 | NA | TRBV27 | TGTGCCAGCGCTTCCGGACTAGCGGAAACCCAGTACTTC | CASASGLAETQYF
NA | 14 | TRBJ1-2 | NA | TRBV13 | TGTGCCAGCAGCGGCCTGGCGGGGGCGCATGGCTACACCTTC | CASSGLAGAHGYTF
NA | 13 | TRBJ1-5 | NA | TRBV19 | TGTGCCAGTATGTGGACGGACAATCAGCCCCAGCATTTT | CASMWTDNQPQHF
TRBD1 | 15 | TRBJ2-5 | NA | TRBV7-9 | TGTGCCAGCAGCTACGGACAGGGGGCGCGGGAGACCCAGTACTTC | CASSYGQGARETQYF
NA | 15 | TRBJ1-5 | NA | TRBV2 | TGTGCCAGCTCTAAGTGGGGGGATCGGAATCAGCCCCAGCATTTT | CASSKWGDRNQPQHF
NA | 13 | TRBJ1-5 | NA | TRBV10-2 | TGCGCCAGCAGTGGGGTGAGCAATCAGCCCCAGCATTTT | CASSGVSNQPQHF
TRBD1 | 15 | TRBJ2-7 | NA | TRBV2 | TGTGCCAGCAGTGGAACCGGGACAGGGACGTACGAGCAGTACTTC | CASSGTGTGTYEQYF
NA | 13 | TRBJ1-1 | NA | TRBV19 | TGTGCCAGTACTCCATTGGAGTCCACTGAAGCTTTCTTT | CASTPLESTEAFF
NA | 14 | TRBJ2-2 | NA | TRBV2 | TGTGCCAGCAGTGAGATGGTGAACACCGGGGAGCTGTTTTTT | CASSEMVNTGELFF
NA | 15 | TRBJ2-3 | NA | TRBV6-5 | TGTGCCAGCAGCCCTTCTCGGGAGTTCCCAGATACGCAGTATTTT | CASSPSREFPDTQYF
NA | 17 | TRBJ2-5 | NA | TRBV5-6 | TGTGCCAGCAGCCCCGGGACGGCGACTCCGATCCAAGAGACCCAGTACTTC | CASSPGTATPIQETQYF
TRBD1 | 15 | TRBJ2-7 | NA | TRBV5-1 | TGCGCCAGCAGTGCCGACAGGGGGACTTTGCGCGAGCAGTACTTC | CASSADRGTLREQYF
TRBD2 | 16 | TRBJ2-5 | NA | TRBV11-2 | TGTGCCAGCAGCTTAGTCGGGACTAGCGGGAGAGAGACCCAGTACTTC | CASSLVGTSGRETQYF
NA | 13 | TRBJ2-7 | NA | TRBV27 | TGTGCCAGCAGTTTAGGGACAACCTACGAGCAGTACTTC | CASSLGTTYEQYF
TRBD2 | 15 | TRBJ2-1 | NA | TRBV7-9 | TGTGCCAGCAGCTTATCAGCGGGAGTGCTTGATGAGCAGTTCTTC | CASSLSAGVLDEQFF
NA | 14 | TRBJ1-4 | NA | TRBV2 | TGTGCCAGCAGTGATTGGGGACCGGATGAAAAACTGTTTTTT | CASSDWGPDEKLFF
TRBD1 | 16 | TRBJ2-7 | NA | TRBV9 | TGTGCCAGCAGCGTAGGCCCCGGGACAGGATACTACGAGCAGTACTTC | CASSVGPGTGYYEQYF
NA | 17 | TRBJ2-2 | NA | TRBV7-2 | TGTGCCAGCAGCCCCACCCCCGCAGGGAGAACCACCGGGGAGCTGTTTTTT | CASSPTPAGRTTGELFF
TRBD1 | 16 | TRBJ1-1 | NA | TRBV7-9 | TGTGCCAGCAGCCCTCACCCCGGGACAGGGCCCACTGAAGCTTTCTTT | CASSPHPGTGPTEAFF
NA | 15 | TRBJ2-5 | NA | TRBV15 | TGTGCCACCAGGCCGGAGGGGGTTCGGCAAGAGACCCAGTACTTC | CATRPEGVRQETQYF
NA | 11 | TRBJ2-1 | NA | TRBV5-1 | TGCGCCAGCAGCTTGGCCGATGAGCAGTTCTTC | CASSLADEQFF
NA | 14 | TRBJ2-3 | NA | TRBV27 | TGTGCGACCTGGCGGGGAGGTGGGACAGATACGCAGTATTTT | CATWRGGGTDTQYF
NA | 15 | TRBJ1-6 | NA | TRBV30 | TGTGCCTGGAGGAAGTGGAGGGCGCCGGATTCACCCCTCCACTTT | CAWRKWRAPDSPLHF
TRBD2 | 16 | TRBJ2-5 | NA | TRBV5-6 | TGTGCCAGCAGCTTGGTAGGACTAGCGTCGAGGGAGACCCAGTACTTC | CASSLVGLASRETQYF
NA | 13 | TRBJ2-1 | NA | TRBV27 | TGTGCCAGCAGCGAAGCAGTCTACAATGAGCAGTTCTTC | CASSEAVYNEQFF
NA | 13 | TRBJ1-1 | NA | TRBV29-1 | TGCAGCGTTGGACGGGACGTCTACACTGAAGCTTTCTTT | CSVGRDVYTEAFF
NA | 15 | TRBJ2-3 | NA | TRBV4-1 | TGCGCCAGCAGCCAAGATGAGACGGTTTCGGATACGCAGTATTTT | CASSQDETVSDTQYF
TRBD1 | 15 | TRBJ2-4 | NA | TRBV14 | TGTGCCAGCAGCCAATTAACAGGGGCTCAAAACATTCAGTACTTC | CASSQLTGAQNIQYF